The source of this T cell receptor (beta chain) is a study of blood T cell repertoires in COVID-19. At the level of the study: Sources were T cells, B-cell-depleted T cells, or PBMCs; the material itself was cDNA or gDNA.

CDR3 length: 11 residues. J gave up 11 bases and V 3 bases, and 0 bases lay outside the gene matches. The germline CDR1 and CDR2 sequences are MNHNS and SASEGT. Only in-frame clones appear in the TCRdb table, and some are missing; sequencing was by immunoSEQ multiplex PCR. The sample has approximately 200,000 clones; roughly 84% are singletons. Sequencing was performed on peripheral blood. The chain carries TRBV6-1 and TRBJ1-4, with 7 bases lining up with TRBD1. The sequence was obtained from a middle-aged man with acute or convalescent COVID-19. The CDR3 DNA is TGTGCCAGCAGTGACAGGGGGAAACTGTTTTTT. It specifies CASSDRGKLFF.